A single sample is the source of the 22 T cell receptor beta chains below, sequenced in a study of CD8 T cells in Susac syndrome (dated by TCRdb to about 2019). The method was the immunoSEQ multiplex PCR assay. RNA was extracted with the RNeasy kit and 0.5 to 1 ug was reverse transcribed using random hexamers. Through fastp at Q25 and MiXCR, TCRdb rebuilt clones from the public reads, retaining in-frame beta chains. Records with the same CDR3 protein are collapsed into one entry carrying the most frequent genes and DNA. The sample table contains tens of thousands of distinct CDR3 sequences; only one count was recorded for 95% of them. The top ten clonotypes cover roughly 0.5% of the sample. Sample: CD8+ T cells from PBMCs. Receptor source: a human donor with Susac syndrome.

CDR3 DNA: TGTGCCAGTAGTATAACGGCCGCGGGTTACGAGCAGTACTTC. Translating it yields CASSITAAGYEQYF. The chain employs TRBV19 and TRBJ2-7, with D possibly TRBD2 on 5 matching bases. V was shortened by 2 bases and J by 4 bases, with 12 bases between the two germline ends. Germline loops: CDR1 LNHDA, CDR2 SQIVND (reference sequence). The CDR3 sequence is 14 residues long.

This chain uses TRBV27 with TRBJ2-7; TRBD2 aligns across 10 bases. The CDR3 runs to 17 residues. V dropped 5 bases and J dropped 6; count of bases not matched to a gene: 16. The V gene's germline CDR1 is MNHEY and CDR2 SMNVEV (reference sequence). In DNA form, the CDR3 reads TGTGCCAGCAGTCCCTCCCCCCTAGCGGGAGCAACTGGCGAGCAGTACTTC. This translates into CASSPSPLAGATGEQYF.

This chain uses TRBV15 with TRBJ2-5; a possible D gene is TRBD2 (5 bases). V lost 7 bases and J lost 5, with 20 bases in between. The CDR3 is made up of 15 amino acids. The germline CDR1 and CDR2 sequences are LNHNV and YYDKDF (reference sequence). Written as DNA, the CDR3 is TGTGCCACCACGATCGGCACTAGTAGTAGCGAGACCCAGTACTTC. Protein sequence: CATTIGTSSSETQYF.

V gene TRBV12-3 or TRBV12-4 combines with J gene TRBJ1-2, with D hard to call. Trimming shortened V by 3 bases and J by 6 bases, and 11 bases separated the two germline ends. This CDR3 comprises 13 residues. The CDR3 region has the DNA TGTGCCAGCAGTTTGGCGGGTGCGGATGGCTACACCTTC. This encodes CASSLAGADGYTF.

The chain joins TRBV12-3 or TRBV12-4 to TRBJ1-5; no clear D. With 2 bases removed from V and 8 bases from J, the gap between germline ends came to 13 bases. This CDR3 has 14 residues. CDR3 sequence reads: CASSLSPGMEPQHF. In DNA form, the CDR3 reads TGTGCCAGCAGTTTAAGCCCGGGAATGGAGCCCCAGCATTTT.

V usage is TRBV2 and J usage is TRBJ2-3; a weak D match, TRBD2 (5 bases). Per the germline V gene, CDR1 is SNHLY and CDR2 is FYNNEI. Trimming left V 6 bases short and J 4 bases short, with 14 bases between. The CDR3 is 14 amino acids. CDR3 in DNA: TGTGCCAGCAGCGAGGGCCCTCTCGCAGATACGCAGTATTTT. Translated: CASSEGPLADTQYF.

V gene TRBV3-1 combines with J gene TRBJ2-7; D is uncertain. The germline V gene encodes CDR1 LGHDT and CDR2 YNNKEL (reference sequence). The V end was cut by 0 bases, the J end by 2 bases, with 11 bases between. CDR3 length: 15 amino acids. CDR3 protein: CASSQDATRTYEQYF. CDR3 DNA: TGTGCCAGCAGCCAAGACGCGACTCGAACCTACGAGCAGTACTTC.

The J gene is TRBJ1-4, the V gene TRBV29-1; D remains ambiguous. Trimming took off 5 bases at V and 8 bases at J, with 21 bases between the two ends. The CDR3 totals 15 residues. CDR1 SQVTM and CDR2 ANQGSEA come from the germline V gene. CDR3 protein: CSVLKDGEGGEKLFF. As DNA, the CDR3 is TGCAGCGTTTTGAAGGACGGAGAAGGTGGCGAAAAACTGTTTTTT.

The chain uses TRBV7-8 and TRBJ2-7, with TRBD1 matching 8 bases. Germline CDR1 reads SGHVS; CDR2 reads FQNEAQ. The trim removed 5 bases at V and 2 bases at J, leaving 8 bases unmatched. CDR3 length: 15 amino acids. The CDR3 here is CASSQGAGTTYEQYF. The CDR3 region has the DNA TGTGCCAGCAGCCAGGGGGCAGGGACAACCTACGAGCAGTACTTC.

CDR3 DNA: TGTGCCAGTAACGACCCGGGTAGCAATCAGCCCCAGCATTTT. This encodes CASNDPGSNQPQHF. The chain carries TRBV19 and TRBJ1-5; the D is unclear. The CDR3 has 14 residues. V was trimmed by 7 bases and J by 0 bases, leaving 10 bases between them. Germline V gives CDR1 LNHDA, CDR2 SQIVND (reference sequence).

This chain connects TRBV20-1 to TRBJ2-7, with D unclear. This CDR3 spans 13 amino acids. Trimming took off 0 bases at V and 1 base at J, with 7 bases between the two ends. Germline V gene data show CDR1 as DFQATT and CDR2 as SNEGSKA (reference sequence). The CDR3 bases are TGCAGTGCTAGAGAGCTAGTATCCTACGAGCAGTACTTC. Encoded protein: CSARELVSYEQYF.

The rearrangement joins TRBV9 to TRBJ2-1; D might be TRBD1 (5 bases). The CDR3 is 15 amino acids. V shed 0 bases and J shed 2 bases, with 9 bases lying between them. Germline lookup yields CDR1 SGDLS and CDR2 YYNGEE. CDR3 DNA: TGTGCCAGCAGCGTAGGTAGGGGAACCTACAATGAGCAGTTCTTC. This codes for CASSVGRGTYNEQFF.

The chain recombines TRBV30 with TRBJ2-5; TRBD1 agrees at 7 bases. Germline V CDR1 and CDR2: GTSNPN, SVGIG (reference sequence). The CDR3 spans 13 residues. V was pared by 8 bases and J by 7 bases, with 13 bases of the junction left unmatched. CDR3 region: CAERDRTAGTQYF. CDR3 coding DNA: TGTGCCGAACGGGACAGAACGGCGGGGACCCAGTACTTC.

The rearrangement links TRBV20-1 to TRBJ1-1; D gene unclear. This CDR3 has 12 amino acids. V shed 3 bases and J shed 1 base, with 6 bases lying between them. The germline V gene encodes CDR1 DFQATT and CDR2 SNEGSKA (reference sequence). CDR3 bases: TGCAGTGCTAGTTCAGAGAACACTGAAGCTTTCTTT. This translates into CSASSENTEAFF.

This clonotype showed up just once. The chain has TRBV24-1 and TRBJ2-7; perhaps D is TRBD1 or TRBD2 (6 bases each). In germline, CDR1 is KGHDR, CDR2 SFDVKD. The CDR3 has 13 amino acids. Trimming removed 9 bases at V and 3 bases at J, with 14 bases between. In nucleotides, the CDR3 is TGTGCCACCTCAGGGGTCGGGGGCTACGAGCAGTACTTC. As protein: CATSGVGGYEQYF.

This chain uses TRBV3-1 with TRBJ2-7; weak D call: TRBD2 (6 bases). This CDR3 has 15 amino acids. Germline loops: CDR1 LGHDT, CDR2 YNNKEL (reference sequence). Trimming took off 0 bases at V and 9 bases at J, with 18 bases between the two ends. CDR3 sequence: CASSQDRGSRDRQYF. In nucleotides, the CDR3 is TGTGCCAGCAGCCAAGACCGGGGGAGTCGGGATCGGCAGTACTTC.

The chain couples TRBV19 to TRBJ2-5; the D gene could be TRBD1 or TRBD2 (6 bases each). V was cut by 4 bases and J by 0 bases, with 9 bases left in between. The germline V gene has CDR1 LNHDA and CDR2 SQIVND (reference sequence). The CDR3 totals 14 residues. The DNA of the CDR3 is TGTGCCAGTAGTAAGGGGGAGGACCAAGAGACCCAGTACTTC. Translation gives CASSKGEDQETQYF.

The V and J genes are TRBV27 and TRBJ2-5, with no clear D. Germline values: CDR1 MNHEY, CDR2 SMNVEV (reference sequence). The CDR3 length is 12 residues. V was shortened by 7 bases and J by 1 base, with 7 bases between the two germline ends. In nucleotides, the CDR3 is TGTGCCAGCATCCCCTCCCAAGAGACCCAGTACTTC. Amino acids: CASIPSQETQYF.

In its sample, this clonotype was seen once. DNA of the CDR3: TGCAGTGCTACGATACTAGCGGGAGACTCCTACGAGCAGTACTTC. Its protein product is CSATILAGDSYEQYF. The gene calls are TRBV20-1 and TRBJ2-7; 11 positions match TRBD2. Per germline, CDR1 DFQATT and CDR2 SNEGSKA (reference sequence). V lost 4 bases to trimming and J lost 0 bases; unmatched junction nucleotides: 5. There are 15 residues in the CDR3.

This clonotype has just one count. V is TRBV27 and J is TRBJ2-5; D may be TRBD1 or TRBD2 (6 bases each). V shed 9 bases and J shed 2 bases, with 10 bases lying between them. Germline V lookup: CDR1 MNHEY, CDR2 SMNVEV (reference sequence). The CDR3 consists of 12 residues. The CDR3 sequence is CASRGLQETQYF. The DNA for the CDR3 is TGTGCCAGTCGGGGGCTTCAAGAGACCCAGTACTTC.

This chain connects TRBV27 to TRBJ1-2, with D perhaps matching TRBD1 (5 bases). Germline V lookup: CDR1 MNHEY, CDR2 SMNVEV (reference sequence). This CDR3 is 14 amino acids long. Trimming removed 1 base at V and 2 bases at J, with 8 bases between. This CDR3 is CASSLWAGNYGYTF. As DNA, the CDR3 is TGTGCCAGCAGTTTATGGGCAGGGAACTATGGCTACACCTTC.

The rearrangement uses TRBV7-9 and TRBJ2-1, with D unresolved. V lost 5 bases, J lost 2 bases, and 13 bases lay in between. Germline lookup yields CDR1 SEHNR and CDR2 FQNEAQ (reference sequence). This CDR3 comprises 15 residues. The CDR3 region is CASSPDHAPYNEQFF. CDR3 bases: TGTGCCAGCAGCCCCGATCATGCCCCCTACAATGAGCAGTTCTTC. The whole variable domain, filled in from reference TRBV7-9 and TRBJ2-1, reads DTGVSQNPRHKITKRGQNVTFRCDPISEHNRLYWYRQTLGQGPEFLTYFQNEAQLEKSRLLSDRFSAERPKGSFSTLEIQRTEQGDSAMYLCASSPDHAPYNEQFFGPGTRLTVL.